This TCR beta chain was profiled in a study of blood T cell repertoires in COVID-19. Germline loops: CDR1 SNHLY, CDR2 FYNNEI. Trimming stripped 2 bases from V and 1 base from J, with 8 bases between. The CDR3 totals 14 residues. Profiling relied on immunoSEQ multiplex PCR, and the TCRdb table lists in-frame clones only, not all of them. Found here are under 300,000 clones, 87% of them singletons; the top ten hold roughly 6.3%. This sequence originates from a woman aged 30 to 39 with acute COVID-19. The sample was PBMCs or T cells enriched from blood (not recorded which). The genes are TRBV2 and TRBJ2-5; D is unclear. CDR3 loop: CASSESHSQETQYF. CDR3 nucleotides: TGTGCCAGCAGTGAATCCCACAGCCAAGAGACCCAGTACTTC.